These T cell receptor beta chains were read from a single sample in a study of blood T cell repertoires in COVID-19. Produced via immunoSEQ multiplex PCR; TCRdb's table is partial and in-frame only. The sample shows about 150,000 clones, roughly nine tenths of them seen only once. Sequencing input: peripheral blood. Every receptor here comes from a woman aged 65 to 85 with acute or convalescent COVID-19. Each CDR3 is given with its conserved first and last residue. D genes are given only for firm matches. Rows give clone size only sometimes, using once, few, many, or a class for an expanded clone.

CASSYRLAGDTQYF,TGTGCCAGCAGTTACCGACTAGCGGGAGATACGCAGTATTTT,TRBV6-5,TRBJ2-3,TRBD2,NA
CASSQVTGLNEKLFF,TGTGCCAGCAGCCAAGTAACAGGGTTAAATGAAAAACTGTTTTTT,TRBV3-1/TRBV3-2,TRBJ1-4,NA,NA
CASSFGWTGSYEQYF,TGTGCCAGCAGCTTTGGCTGGACAGGCTCCTACGAGCAGTACTTC,TRBV5-6,TRBJ2-7,TRBD1,NA
CASGPPGTGSPLSNQPQHF,TGTGCTAGTGGCCCCCCCGGGACAGGGAGCCCCTTGAGCAATCAGCCCCAGCATTTT,TRBV12-5,TRBJ1-5,TRBD1,NA
CASSLVATSTDTQYF,TGTGCCAGCAGCTTAGTAGCGACTAGCACAGATACGCAGTATTTT,TRBV6-4,TRBJ2-3,NA,NA
CASKGTSGRSSETQYF,TGTGCCAGCAAAGGGACTAGCGGGAGAAGTTCGGAGACCCAGTACTTC,TRBV28,TRBJ2-5,TRBD2,NA
CASSTPKGIGRGEQYF,TGTGCCAGCAGTACGCCCAAAGGAATCGGGAGGGGCGAGCAGTACTTC,TRBV21-1,TRBJ2-7,NA,NA
CASSLQGLYNSPLHF,TGCGCCAGCAGCTTACAGGGTCTCTATAATTCACCCCTCCACTTT,TRBV5-1,TRBJ1-6,NA,once
CASRDSGIYGYTF,TGTGCCAGCAGGGACAGTGGGATTTATGGCTACACCTTC,TRBV6-5,TRBJ1-2,NA,NA
CASSGRTSAQPQHF,TGTGCCAGCAGCGGGAGGACTTCGGCCCAGCCCCAGCATTTT,TRBV7-2,TRBJ1-5,NA,NA
CASSQDFAGNTYEQYF,TGTGCCAGCAGCCAAGATTTCGCAGGGAACACCTACGAGCAGTACTTC,TRBV4-2,TRBJ2-7,NA,NA
CASSQIQGGGNQPQHF,TGTGCCAGCAGCCAAATACAGGGCGGCGGCAATCAGCCCCAGCATTTT,TRBV4-2,TRBJ1-5,NA,NA
CASSPLAISGNTIYF,TGTGCCAGTAGTCCTCTAGCTATCTCTGGAAACACCATATATTTT,TRBV19,TRBJ1-3,NA,once